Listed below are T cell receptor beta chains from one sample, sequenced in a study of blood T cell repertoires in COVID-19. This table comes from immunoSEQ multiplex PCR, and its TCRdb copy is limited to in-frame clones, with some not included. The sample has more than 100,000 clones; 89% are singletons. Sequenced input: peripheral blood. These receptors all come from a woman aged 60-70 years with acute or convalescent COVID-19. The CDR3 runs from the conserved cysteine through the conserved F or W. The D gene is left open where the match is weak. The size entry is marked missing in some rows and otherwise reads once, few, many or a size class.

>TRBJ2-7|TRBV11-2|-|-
TGTGCCAGCAGCTCTTTCCGGTACGAGCAGTACTTC
CASSSFRYEQYF
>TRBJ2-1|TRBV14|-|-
TGTGCCAGCAGCCGGAGGGGTTTAGGTAATGAGCAGTTCTTC
CASSRRGLGNEQFF
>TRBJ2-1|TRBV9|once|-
TGTGCCAGCAGCCCCCGGGACTCCCTTGGGAATGAGCAGTTCTTC
CASSPRDSLGNEQFF
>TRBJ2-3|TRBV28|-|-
TGTGCCAGCAGTTTATGGGGTCCCCTGCGGGGAACAGATACGCAGTATTTT
CASSLWGPLRGTDTQYF
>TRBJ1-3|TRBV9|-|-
TGTGCCAGCAGCGTAGAGTTAAGGGGTGCTGGAAACACCATATATTTT
CASSVELRGAGNTIYF
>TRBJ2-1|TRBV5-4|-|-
TGTGCCAGCAGCCCGGGGGTGAATGATAATGAGCAGTTCTTC
CASSPGVNDNEQFF
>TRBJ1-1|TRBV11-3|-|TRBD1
TGTGCCAGCAGCTCTGGGACAGGGGAGAACACTGAAGCTTTCTTT
CASSSGTGENTEAFF
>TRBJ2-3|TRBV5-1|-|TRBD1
TGCGCCAGCAGCAGAAGACAGGGAGTCACAGATACGCAGTATTTT
CASSRRQGVTDTQYF
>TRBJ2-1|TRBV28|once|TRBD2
TGTGCCAGCAGTTTTCCTAGCGGGAGCTGGCGATACAATGAGCAGTTCTTC
CASSFPSGSWRYNEQFF
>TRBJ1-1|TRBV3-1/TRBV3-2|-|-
TGTGCCAGCAGCCCCTTAAACAGTGAAGCTTTCTTT
CASSPLNSEAFF
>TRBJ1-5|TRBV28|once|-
TGTGCCAGCAGTTCCCTGTTGACTTGGACAGCTCGGGGCAATCAGCCCCAGCATTTT
CASSSLLTWTARGNQPQHF
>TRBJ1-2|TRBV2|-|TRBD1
TGTGCCAGCAGTGGACAGGGGGCACCGAACACCTTC
CASSGQGAPNTF
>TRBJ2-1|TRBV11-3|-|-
TGTGCCAGCAGCTTAGAAGCGGGTGTTAATGAGCAGTTCTTC
CASSLEAGVNEQFF
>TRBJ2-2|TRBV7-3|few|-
TGTGCCAGCAGCTCCCAGCCCGGGTCTGGCACCGGGGAGCTGTTTTTT
CASSSQPGSGTGELFF
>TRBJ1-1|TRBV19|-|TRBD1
TGTGCCAGTATTTGGACAGGGGGAGTCACTGAAGCTTTCTTT
CASIWTGGVTEAFF
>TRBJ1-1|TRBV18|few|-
TGTGCCAGCTCACCACCGATCGGGGGGCGTATGGGGGACACTGAAGCTTTCTTT
CASSPPIGGRMGDTEAFF